This is a list of T cell receptor beta chains from one sample in a study of control samples from healthy donors and cancer patients. The method was immunoSEQ multiplex PCR; TCRdb's version includes in-frame clones alone and lacks a portion of them. The sample shows 90,000 or so clones, approximately 84% of them seen only once. Sequenced: PBMCs. These receptors were obtained from a man aged 65 to 85 with lung cancer. Each CDR3 is given with its conserved first and last residue. Fields, in order: clone size, J gene, D gene, V gene, CDR3 protein, CDR3 DNA. D genes are given only for firm matches. Part of the rows lack a size; the others show once, few, many or a class for expanded clones.

>.|TRBJ2-1|.|TRBV7-3
CASSPSASSYNEQFF
TGTGCCAGCTCCCCGAGCGCGAGCTCCTACAATGAGCAGTTCTTC
>.|TRBJ1-1|TRBD1|TRBV11-2
CASSPGTDMNTEAFF
TGTGCCAGCAGCCCGGGGACAGACATGAACACTGAAGCTTTCTTT
>.|TRBJ2-3|.|TRBV10-1
CASSGKDGRTDTQYF
TGCGCCAGCAGTGGGAAGGACGGACGCACAGATACGCAGTATTTT
>.|TRBJ1-1|TRBD1|TRBV4-2
CASSQDRTGSSTEAFF
TGTGCCAGCAGCCAAGATAGGACAGGGTCGTCCACTGAAGCTTTCTTT
>.|TRBJ2-7|TRBD2|TRBV5-4
CASSLTSESEQYF
TGTGCCAGCAGCTTGACTAGCGAAAGTGAGCAGTACTTC
>many|TRBJ2-7|.|TRBV3-1/TRBV3-2
CASSQGAWETTYEQYF
TGTGCCAGCAGCCAAGGTGCCTGGGAAACTACCTACGAGCAGTACTTC
>.|TRBJ2-1|TRBD2|TRBV5-1
CASSLAGLAGGYNEQFF
TGCGCCAGCAGCTTGGCGGGACTAGCGGGGGGGTACAATGAGCAGTTCTTC
>once|TRBJ2-3|.|TRBV11-2
CASSPLSGTDTQYF
TGTGCCAGCAGCCCCCTGTCCGGCACAGATACGCAGTATTTT
>.|TRBJ2-7|TRBD1|TRBV6-5
CASRRGTGTYEQYF
TGTGCCAGCAGAAGGGGGACAGGGACCTACGAGCAGTACTTC
>few|TRBJ1-1|.|TRBV19
CASSIPRGSTEAFF
TGTGCCAGTAGTATCCCCAGGGGAAGCACTGAAGCTTTCTTT
>once|TRBJ2-2|.|TRBV19
CASSSANTGELFF
TGTGCCAGTAGTAGCGCTAACACCGGGGAGCTGTTTTTT
>.|TRBJ1-1|.|TRBV19
CASSIGRGWTEAFF
TGTGCCAGTAGTATAGGACGGGGGTGGACCGAAGCTTTCTTT